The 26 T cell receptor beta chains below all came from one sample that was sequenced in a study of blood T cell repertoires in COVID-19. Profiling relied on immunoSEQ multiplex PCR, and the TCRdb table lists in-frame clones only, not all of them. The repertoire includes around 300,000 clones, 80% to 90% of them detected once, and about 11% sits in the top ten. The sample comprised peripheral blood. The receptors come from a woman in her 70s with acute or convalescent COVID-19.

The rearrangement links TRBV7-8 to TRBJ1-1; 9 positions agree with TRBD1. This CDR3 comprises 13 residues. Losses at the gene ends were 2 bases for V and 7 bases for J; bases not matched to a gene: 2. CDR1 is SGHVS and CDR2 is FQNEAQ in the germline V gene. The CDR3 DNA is TGTGCCAGCAGCTTAAGGACAGGGGATGAAGCTTTCTTT. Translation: CASSLRTGDEAFF.

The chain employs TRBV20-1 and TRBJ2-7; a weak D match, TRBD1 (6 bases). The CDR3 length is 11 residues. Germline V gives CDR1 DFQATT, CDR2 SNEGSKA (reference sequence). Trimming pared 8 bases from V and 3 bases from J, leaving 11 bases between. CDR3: CSLPDSYEQYF. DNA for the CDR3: TGCAGTCTTCCGGACAGCTACGAGCAGTACTTC.

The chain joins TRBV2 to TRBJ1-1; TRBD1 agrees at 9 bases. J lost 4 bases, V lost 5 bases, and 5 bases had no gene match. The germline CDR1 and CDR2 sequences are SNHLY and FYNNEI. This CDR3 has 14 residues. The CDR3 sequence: CASSNTGGLTEAFF. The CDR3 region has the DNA TGTGCCAGCAGTAATACAGGGGGCCTCACTGAAGCTTTCTTT.

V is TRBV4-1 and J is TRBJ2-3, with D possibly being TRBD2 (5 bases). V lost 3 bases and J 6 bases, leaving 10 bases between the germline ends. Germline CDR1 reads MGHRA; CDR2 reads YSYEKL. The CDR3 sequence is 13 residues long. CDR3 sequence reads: CASSQRVGDTQYF. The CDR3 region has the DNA TGCGCCAGCAGCCAGAGGGTGGGGGATACGCAGTATTTT.

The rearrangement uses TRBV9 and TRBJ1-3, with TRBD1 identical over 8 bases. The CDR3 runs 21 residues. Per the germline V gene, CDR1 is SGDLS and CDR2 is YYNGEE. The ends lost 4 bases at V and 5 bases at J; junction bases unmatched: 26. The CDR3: CASSPTPPTGARREFRNTIYF. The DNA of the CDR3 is TGTGCCAGCAGCCCAACCCCCCCGACAGGGGCACGTCGCGAATTTAGAAACACCATATATTTT.

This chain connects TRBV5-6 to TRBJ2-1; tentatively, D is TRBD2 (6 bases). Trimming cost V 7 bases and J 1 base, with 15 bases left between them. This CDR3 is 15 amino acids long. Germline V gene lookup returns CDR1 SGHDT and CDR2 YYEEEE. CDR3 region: CASLRRRVSYNEQFF. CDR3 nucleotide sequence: TGTGCCAGCCTCCGCCGGAGGGTTTCCTACAATGAGCAGTTCTTC.

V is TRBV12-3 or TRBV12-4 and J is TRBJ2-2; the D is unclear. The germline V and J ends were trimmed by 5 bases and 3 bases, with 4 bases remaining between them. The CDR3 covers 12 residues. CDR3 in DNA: TGTGCCAGCAGTCCAGACACCGGGGAGCTGTTTTTT. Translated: CASSPDTGELFF.

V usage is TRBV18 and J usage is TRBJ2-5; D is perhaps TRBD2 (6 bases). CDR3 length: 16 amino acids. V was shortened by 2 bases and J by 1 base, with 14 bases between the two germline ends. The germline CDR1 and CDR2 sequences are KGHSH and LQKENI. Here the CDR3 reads CASSPKAGTIQETQYF. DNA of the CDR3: TGTGCCAGCTCACCAAAGGCGGGGACCATCCAAGAGACCCAGTACTTC.

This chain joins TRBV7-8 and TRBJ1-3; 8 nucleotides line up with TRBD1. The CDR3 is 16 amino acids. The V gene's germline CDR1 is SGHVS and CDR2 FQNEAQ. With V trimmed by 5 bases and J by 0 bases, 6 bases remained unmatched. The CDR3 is CASSPRDRGSGNTIYF. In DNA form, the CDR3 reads TGTGCCAGCAGCCCCAGAGACAGGGGCTCTGGAAACACCATATATTTT.

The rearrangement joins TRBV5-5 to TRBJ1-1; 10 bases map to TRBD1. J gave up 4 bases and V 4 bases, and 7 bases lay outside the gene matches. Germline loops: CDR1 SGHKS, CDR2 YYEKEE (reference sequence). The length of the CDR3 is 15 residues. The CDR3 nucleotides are TGTGCCAGCAGCGTCGACAGGGGGCTTACCACTGAAGCTTTCTTT. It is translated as CASSVDRGLTTEAFF.

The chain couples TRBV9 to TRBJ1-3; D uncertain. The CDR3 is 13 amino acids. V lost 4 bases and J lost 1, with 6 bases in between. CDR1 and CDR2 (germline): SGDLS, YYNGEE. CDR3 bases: TGTGCCAGCAGCCCTCCGTCTGGAAACACCATATATTTT. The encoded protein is CASSPPSGNTIYF.

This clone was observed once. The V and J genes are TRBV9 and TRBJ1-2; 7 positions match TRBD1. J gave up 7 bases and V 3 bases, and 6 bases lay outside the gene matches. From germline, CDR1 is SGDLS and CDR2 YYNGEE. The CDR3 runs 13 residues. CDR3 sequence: CASSGTGVAGYTF. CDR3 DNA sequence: TGTGCCAGCAGCGGGACAGGAGTCGCTGGCTACACCTTC.

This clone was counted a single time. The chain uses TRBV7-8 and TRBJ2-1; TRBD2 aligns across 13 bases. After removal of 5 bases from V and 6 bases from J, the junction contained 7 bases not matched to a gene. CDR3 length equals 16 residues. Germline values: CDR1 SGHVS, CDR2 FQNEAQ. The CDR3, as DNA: TGTGCCAGCAGCCCCCAGACTAGCGGGGGGCGCAATGAGCAGTTCTTC. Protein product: CASSPQTSGGRNEQFF.

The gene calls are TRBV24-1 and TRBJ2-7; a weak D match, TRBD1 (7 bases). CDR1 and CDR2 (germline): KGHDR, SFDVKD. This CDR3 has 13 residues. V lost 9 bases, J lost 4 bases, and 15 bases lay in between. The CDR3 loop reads CATGQGGIYEQYF. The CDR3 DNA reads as TGTGCCACCGGGCAGGGGGGAATTTACGAGCAGTACTTC.

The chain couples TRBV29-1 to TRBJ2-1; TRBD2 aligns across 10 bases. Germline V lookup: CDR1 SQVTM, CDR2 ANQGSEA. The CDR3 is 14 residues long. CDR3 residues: CSFSGLAGAREQFF. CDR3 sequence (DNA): TGCAGTTTTAGTGGGCTAGCGGGGGCAAGGGAGCAGTTCTTC.

The CDR3 is CATSRFGTEGQPQHF. CDR3 nucleotides: TGTGCCACCAGCAGATTCGGGACAGAAGGCCAGCCCCAGCATTTT. The V call is TRBV15, the J call TRBJ1-5, with 7 positions matching TRBD1. Losses at the gene ends were 2 bases for V and 7 bases for J; bases not matched to a gene: 8. This CDR3 comprises 15 residues. Germline CDR1 and CDR2: LNHNV and YYDKDF (reference sequence).

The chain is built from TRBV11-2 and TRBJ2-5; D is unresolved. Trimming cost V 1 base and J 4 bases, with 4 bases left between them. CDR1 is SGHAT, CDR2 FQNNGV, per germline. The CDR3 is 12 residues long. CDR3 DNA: TGTGCCAGCAGCTTAGCGGGAGAGACCCAGTACTTC. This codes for CASSLAGETQYF.

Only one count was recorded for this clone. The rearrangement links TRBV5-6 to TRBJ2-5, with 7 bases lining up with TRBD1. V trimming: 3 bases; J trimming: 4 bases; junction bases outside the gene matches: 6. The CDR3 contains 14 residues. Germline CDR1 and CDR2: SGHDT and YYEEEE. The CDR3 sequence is CASSWRQGVETQYF. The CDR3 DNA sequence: TGTGCCAGCAGCTGGCGACAGGGAGTAGAGACCCAGTACTTC.

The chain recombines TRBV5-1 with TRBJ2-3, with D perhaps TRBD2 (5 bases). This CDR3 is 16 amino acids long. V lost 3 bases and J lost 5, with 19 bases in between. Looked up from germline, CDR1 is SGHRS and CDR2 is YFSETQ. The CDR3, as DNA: TGCGCCAGCAGCTCATTCACTAGTTTCTATCGAGATACGCAGTATTTT. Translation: CASSSFTSFYRDTQYF.

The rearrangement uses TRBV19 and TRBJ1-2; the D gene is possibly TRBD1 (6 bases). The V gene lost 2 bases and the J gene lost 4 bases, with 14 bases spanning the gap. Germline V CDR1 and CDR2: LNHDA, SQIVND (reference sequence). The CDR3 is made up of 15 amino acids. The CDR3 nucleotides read TGTGCCAGTAGTATACCCCTGGACAGACCCTATGGCTACACCTTC. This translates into CASSIPLDRPYGYTF.

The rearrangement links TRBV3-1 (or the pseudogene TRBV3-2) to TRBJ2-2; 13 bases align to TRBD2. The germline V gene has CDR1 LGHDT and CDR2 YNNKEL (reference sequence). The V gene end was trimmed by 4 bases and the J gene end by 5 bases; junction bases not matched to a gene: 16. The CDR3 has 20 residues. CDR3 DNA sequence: TGTGCCAGCAGCCCGGGGGGGACTAGCGGGGCTCTACGGAGGACCGGGGAGCTGTTTTTT. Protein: CASSPGGTSGALRRTGELFF.

Written as DNA, the CDR3 is TGTGCCAGCAGCAAAGGGGGCTTGGGGGAAGAAAAACTGTTTTTT. It translates to CASSKGGLGEEKLFF. The chain uses TRBV2 and TRBJ1-4; 7 nucleotides line up with TRBD1. The trim removed 6 bases at V and 8 bases at J, leaving 12 bases unmatched. Germline-derived CDR1 and CDR2 are SNHLY and FYNNEI. This CDR3 comprises 15 residues.

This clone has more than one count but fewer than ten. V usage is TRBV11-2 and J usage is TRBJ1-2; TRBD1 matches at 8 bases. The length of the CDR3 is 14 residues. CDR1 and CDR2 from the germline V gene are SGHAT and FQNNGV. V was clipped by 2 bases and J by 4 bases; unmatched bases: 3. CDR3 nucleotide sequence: TGTGCCAGCAGCTTACTAGACAGGGGCTATGGCTACACCTTC. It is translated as CASSLLDRGYGYTF.

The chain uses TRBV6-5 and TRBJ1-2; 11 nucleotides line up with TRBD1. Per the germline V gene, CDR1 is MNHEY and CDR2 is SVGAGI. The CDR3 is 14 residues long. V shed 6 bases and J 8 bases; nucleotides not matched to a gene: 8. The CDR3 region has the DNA TGTGCCAGCAGCTTCGGGACAGGGGGAGAGGGCTACACCTTC. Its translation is CASSFGTGGEGYTF.

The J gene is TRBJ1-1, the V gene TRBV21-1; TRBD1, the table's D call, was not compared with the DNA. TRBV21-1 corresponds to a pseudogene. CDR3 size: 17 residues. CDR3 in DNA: TGTGCCAGCAGCAAAGAGTCCCCCGGACAGGGAAGCTCTGAAGCTTTCTTT. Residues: CASSKESPGQGSSEAFF.

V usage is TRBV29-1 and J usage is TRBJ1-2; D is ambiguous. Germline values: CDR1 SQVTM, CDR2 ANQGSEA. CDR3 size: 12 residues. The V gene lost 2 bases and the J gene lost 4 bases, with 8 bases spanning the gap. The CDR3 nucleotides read TGCAGCGTTGAATCGGCGGCCTATGGCTACACCTTC. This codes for CSVESAAYGYTF.